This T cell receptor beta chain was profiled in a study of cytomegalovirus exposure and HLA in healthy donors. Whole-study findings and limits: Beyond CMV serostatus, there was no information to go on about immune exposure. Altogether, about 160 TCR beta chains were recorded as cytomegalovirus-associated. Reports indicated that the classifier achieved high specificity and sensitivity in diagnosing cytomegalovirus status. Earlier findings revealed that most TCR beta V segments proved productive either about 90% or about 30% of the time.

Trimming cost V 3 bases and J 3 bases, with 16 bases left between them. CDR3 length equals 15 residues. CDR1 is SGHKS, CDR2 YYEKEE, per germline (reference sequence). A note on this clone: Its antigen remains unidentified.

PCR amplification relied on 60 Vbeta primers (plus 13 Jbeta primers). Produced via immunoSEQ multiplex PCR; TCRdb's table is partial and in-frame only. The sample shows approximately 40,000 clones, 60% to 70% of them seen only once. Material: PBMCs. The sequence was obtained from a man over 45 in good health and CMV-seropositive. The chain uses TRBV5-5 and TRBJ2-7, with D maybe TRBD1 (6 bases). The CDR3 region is CASSYRDNRVYEQYF. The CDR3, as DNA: TGTGCCAGCAGCTACCGGGACAACCGAGTCTACGAGCAGTACTTC. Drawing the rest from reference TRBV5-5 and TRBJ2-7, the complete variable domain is DAGVTQSPTHLIKTRGQQVTLRCSPISGHKSVSWYQQVLGQGPQFIFQYYEKEERGRGNFPDRFSARQFPNYSSELNVNALLLGDSALYLCASSYRDNRVYEQYFGPGTRLTVT.